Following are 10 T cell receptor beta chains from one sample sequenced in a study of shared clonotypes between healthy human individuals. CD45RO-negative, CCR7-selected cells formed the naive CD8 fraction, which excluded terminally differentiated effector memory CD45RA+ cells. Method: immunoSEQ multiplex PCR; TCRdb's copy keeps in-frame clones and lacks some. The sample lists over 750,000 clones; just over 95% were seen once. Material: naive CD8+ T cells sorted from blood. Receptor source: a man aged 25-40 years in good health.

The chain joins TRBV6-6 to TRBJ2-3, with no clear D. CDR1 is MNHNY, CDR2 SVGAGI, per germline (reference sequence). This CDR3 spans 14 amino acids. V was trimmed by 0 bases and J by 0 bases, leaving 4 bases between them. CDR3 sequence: CASSYSVSTDTQYF. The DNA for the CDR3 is TGTGCCAGCAGTTACTCGGTCAGCACAGATACGCAGTATTTT.

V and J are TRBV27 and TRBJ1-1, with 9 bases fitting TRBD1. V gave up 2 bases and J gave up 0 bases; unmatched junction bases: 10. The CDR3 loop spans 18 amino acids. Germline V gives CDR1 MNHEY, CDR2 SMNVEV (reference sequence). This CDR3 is CASSLVGTGTLLNTEAFF. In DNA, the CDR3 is TGTGCCAGCAGTTTAGTAGGGACAGGGACCCTTTTGAACACTGAAGCTTTCTTT.

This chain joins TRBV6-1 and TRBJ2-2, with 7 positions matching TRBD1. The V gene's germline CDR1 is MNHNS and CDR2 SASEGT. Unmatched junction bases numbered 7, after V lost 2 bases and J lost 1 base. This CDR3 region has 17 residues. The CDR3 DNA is TGTGCCAGCAGTGAAATATTTCGGACAGGGAACACCGGGGAGCTGTTTTTT. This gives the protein CASSEIFRTGNTGELFF.

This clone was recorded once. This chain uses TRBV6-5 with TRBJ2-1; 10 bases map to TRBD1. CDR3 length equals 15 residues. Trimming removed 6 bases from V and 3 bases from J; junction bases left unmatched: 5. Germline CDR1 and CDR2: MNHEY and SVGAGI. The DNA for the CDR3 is TGTGCCAGCAGGACAGGGGGCATCAGCTACAATGAGCAGTTCTTC. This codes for CASRTGGISYNEQFF.

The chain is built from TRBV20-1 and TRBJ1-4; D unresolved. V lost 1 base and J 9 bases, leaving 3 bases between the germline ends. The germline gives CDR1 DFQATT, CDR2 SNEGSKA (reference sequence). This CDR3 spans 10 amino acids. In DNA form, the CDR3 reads TGCAGTGCTAGAGCCAAAAAACTGTTTTTT. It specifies CSARAKKLFF.

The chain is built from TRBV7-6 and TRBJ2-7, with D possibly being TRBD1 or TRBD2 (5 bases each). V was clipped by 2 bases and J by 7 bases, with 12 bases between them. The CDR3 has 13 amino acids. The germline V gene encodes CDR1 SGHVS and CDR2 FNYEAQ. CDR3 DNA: TGTGCCAGCAGCTTACTTCTAGAGGGGGAGCAGTACTTC. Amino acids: CASSLLLEGEQYF.

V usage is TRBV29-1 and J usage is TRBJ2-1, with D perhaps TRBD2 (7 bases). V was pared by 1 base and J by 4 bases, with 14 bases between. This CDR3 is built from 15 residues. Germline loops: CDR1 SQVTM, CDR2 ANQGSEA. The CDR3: CSVEAQGGGYNEQFF. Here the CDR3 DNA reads TGCAGCGTTGAAGCCCAAGGGGGAGGGTACAATGAGCAGTTCTTC.

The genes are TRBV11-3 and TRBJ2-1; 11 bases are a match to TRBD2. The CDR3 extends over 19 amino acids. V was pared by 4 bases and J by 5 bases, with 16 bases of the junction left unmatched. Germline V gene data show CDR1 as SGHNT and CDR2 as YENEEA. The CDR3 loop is CASSSHSGRDVGVNNEQFF. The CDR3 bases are TGTGCCAGCAGCTCCCATAGCGGGAGGGACGTCGGTGTAAACAATGAGCAGTTCTTC.

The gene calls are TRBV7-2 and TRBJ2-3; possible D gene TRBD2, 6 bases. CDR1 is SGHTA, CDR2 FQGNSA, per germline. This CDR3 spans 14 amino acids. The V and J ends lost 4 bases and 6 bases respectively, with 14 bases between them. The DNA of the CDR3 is TGTGCCAGCAGCTCGCGGGGCCTCTCGGATACGCAGTATTTT. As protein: CASSSRGLSDTQYF. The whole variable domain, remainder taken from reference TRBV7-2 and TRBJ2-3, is GAGVSQSPSNKVTEKGKDVELRCDPISGHTALYWYRQSLGQGLEFLIYFQGNSAPDKSGLPSDRFSAERTGGSVSTLTIQRTQQEDSAVYLCASSSRGLSDTQYFGPGTRLTVL.

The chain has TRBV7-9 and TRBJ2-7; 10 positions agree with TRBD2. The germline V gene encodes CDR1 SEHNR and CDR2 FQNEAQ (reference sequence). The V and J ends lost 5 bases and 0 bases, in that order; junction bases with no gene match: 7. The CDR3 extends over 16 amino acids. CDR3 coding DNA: TGTGCCAGCAGCCCGAAACTAGCGGGGAGCTCCTACGAGCAGTACTTC. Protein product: CASSPKLAGSSYEQYF.